These 5 T cell receptor beta chains were sequenced from one sample in a study of OX40 agonist ivuxolimab in advanced cancers. TCRdb keeps only in-frame clones here, not all; method: immunoSEQ multiplex PCR. The repertoire consists of fewer than 50,000 clones, with 89% occurring once and the leading ten covering about 16%. Here the sequenced sample was CD4+ or CD8+ T cells sorted from blood, taken in a trial of the OX40 agonist ivuxolimab. The receptors come from an adult with an advanced solid tumor such as melanoma, head and neck, liver or kidney cancer.

This chain connects TRBV27 to TRBJ2-2; TRBD2 aligns across 8 bases. CDR1 and CDR2 from the germline V gene are MNHEY and SMNVEV (reference sequence). The ends lost 3 bases at V and 3 bases at J; junction bases unmatched: 3. The CDR3 is 15 residues long. CDR3 coding DNA: TGTGCCAGCAGTTTGACGGGAGGGTACACCGGGGAGCTGTTTTTT. As protein: CASSLTGGYTGELFF.

The V call is TRBV6-1, the J call TRBJ2-7; possibly TRBD2 for D (6 bases). The CDR3 totals 13 residues. The V gene's germline CDR1 is MNHNS and CDR2 SASEGT. The germline V and J ends were trimmed by 4 bases and 3 bases, with 10 bases remaining between them. CDR3 bases: TGTGCCAGCAGTGCGGGAGCGGGCTACGAGCAGTACTTC. Translating it yields CASSAGAGYEQYF.

In DNA, the CDR3 is TGTGCCAGCAGCGTAGGGAGGGGGCGTGGGACTGAAGCTTTCTTT. It codes for CASSVGRGRGTEAFF. This rearrangement joins TRBV7-8 to TRBJ1-1, with TRBD1 matching over 7 bases. The V gene's germline CDR1 is SGHVS and CDR2 FQNEAQ. The V and J ends lost 5 bases and 5 bases, in that order; junction bases with no gene match: 11. The CDR3 spans 15 residues.

This chain connects TRBV9 to TRBJ2-1; tentatively, D is TRBD2 (7 bases). Trimming removed 3 bases at V and 12 bases at J, with 13 bases between. The CDR3 has 12 amino acids. Germline V CDR1 and CDR2: SGDLS, YYNGEE. This CDR3 reads CASSGTGGPQFF. Here the CDR3 DNA reads TGTGCCAGCAGCGGGACGGGGGGCCCGCAGTTCTTC.

This sequence joins TRBV5-6 and TRBJ2-7; D assignment may be TRBD1 or TRBD2 (5 bases each). The CDR3 spans 13 residues. Trimming shortened V by 3 bases and J by 3 bases, and 10 bases separated the two germline ends. The germline V gene has CDR1 SGHDT and CDR2 YYEEEE. CDR3 coding DNA: TGTGCCAGCAGCTGGGACGGGGACTACGAGCAGTACTTC. Translating it yields CASSWDGDYEQYF.